These 8 T cell receptor beta chains originate from one sample sequenced in a study of shared clonotypes between healthy human individuals. Clones were sequenced by immunoSEQ multiplex PCR, and TCRdb holds only the in-frame ones, with some missing. The sample holds 330,000 or so clones, around 79% seen once. The specimen sequenced was memory CD4+ T cells sorted from blood. This sample's subset: CD45RA-negative fraction. These receptors all come from a man aged 30 to 45 in good health.

V gene TRBV6-6 combines with J gene TRBJ2-5; D is uncertain. This CDR3 is built from 14 residues. CDR1 and CDR2 (germline): MNHNY, SVGAGI (reference sequence). With 6 bases removed from V and 0 bases from J, the gap between germline ends came to 11 bases. CDR3 in DNA: TGTGCCAGCAGCCTAATAAATTACCAAGAGACCCAGTACTTC. Residues: CASSLINYQETQYF.

The V call is TRBV28, the J call TRBJ1-2; D is ambiguous. Germline CDR1 reads MDHEN; CDR2 reads SYDVKM. V was pared by 2 bases and J by 5 bases, with 6 bases between. CDR3 size: 12 residues. This chain's CDR3 is CASSLRRYGYTF. In DNA, the CDR3 is TGTGCCAGCAGTTTACGGCGATATGGCTACACCTTC.

V gene TRBV27 combines with J gene TRBJ1-5, with 10 bases lining up with TRBD1. The CDR3 has 16 residues. Per germline, CDR1 MNHEY and CDR2 SMNVEV (reference sequence). V lost 3 bases, J lost 4 bases, and 6 bases stayed unmatched. The CDR3 bases are TGTGCCAGCAGTTTGGGGGGGACAGGGGAAAATCAGCCCCAGCATTTT. Translation: CASSLGGTGENQPQHF.

This clone was seen a single time. V is TRBV12-1 and J is TRBJ2-2. TRBV12-1 is an annotated pseudogene. The CDR3 is 13 residues long. As DNA, the CDR3 is TGTGCCAGCAGCCCCCATCGCACCGGGGAGCTGTTTTTT. It is translated as CASSPHRTGELFF.

This clone has only one observation. The chain employs TRBV5-1 and TRBJ2-6, with TRBD1 matching over 7 bases. CDR1 and CDR2 (germline): SGHRS, YFSETQ. Losses at the gene ends were 3 bases for V and 0 bases for J; bases not matched to a gene: 18. The CDR3 has 21 residues. CDR3 nucleotide sequence: TGCGCCAGCAGCTCAAAGGACCAAGGGGGCCCATCCCTCTCTGGGGCCAACGTCCTGACTTTC. Protein product: CASSSKDQGGPSLSGANVLTF. The whole variable domain, filled in from reference TRBV5-1 and TRBJ2-6, reads KAGVTQTPRYLIKTRGQQVTLSCSPISGHRSVSWYQQTPGQGLQFLFEYFSETQRNKGNFPGRFSGRQFSNSRSEMNVSTLELGDSALYLCASSSKDQGGPSLSGANVLTFGAGSRLTVL.

The chain has TRBV12-5 and TRBJ2-6, with D perhaps TRBD1 (5 bases). The V gene lost 4 bases and the J gene lost 5 bases, with 21 bases spanning the gap. In germline, CDR1 is LGHNT, CDR2 FRNRAP. The CDR3 is 18 amino acids. DNA of the CDR3: TGTGCTAGTGGTTGGCGAGCTGCAGGACAAAGTCGGGCCAACGTCCTGACTTTC. Translating gives CASGWRAAGQSRANVLTF.

The J gene is TRBJ2-4, the V gene TRBV7-2; D remains unclear. Germline V CDR1 and CDR2: SGHTA, FQGNSA. There are 16 residues in the CDR3. V lost 1 base, J lost 3 bases, and 13 bases lay in between. The CDR3 sequence: CASSLEAGMGKNIQYF. As DNA, the CDR3 is TGTGCCAGCAGCTTAGAGGCCGGAATGGGCAAAAACATTCAGTACTTC.

As for this clone: A much larger clone sits a single nucleotide away, making a read error possible. This rearrangement joins TRBV6-1 to TRBJ1-1; TRBD1 is a possible D gene (5 bases). The germline V gene encodes CDR1 MNHNS and CDR2 SASEGT. This CDR3 has 14 amino acids. DNA of the CDR3: TGTGCCAACAGTGAAGGTGGGGGATACACTGAAGCTTTCTTT. The encoded protein is CANSEGGGYTEAFF.